This T cell receptor (beta chain) stems from a study of cytomegalovirus exposure and HLA in healthy donors. In the PCR, 60 Vbeta and 13 Jbeta primers were used. The method was immunoSEQ multiplex PCR; TCRdb's version includes in-frame clones alone and lacks a portion of them. The repertoire has about 120,000 clones, around 77% of them found once; the top ten carry around 5.5%. In germline, CDR1 is LNHDA, CDR2 SQIVND (reference sequence). The CDR3 length is 13 residues. Between the trimmed V and J ends, which lost 6 bases and 4 bases, there was a span of 12 bases. The study, taken as a whole, reports: Because they were indistinguishable, some V segments, including TRBV6-2 and TRBV6-3, were excluded. The authors later found TCR association rates varying by HLA locus, with DRB1 most and HLA-C fewest. In a later analysis, V- and J-gene trimming of beta chains associated with a DCLRE1C missense variant, replicated independently.

As regards this clone: Its cognate antigen is unknown.

Each donor was nominally healthy when sampled (though unrecorded immune exposures were likely). This chain joins TRBV19 and TRBJ1-2; D perhaps matches TRBD1 (6 bases). The source of this sequence is a man younger than 35 in good health and CMV-seropositive. Material for sequencing was PBMCs. DNA of the CDR3: TGTGCCAGTAGCCCAGGGGAAAGCTATGGCTACACCTTC. Translation: CASSPGESYGYTF.